The table lists the clone carrying this TCR beta chain with a few counts. This entry is derived from a study of blood T cells in healthy people across ages. V shed 0 bases, J shed 4 bases, and the junction held 2 bases outside the gene matches. This CDR3 is built from 14 residues. Germline lookup yields CDR1 SGDLS and CDR2 YYNGEE. PCR was performed a second time for about 7 to 12 cycles using a sample-barcoded 5' primer and a J-beta primer mix. MiXCR was run by TCRdb on the 5' RACE reads, yielding one entry per CDR3 protein. The sample has around 970,000 distinct CDR3 sequences; roughly 51% are singletons.

Sequencing input: blood. The sequence was collected from a woman aged 55-70 years in good health. The chain employs TRBV9 and TRBJ2-5, with 8 nucleotides matching TRBD2. The CDR3 protein is CASSVGLAGETQYF. CDR3 in DNA: TGTGCCAGCAGCGTAGGGCTAGCGGGAGAGACCCAGTACTTC.